The present TCR beta chain was sequenced within a study of CD8 T cells in Susac syndrome. Trimming cost V 3 bases and J 1 base, with 12 bases left between them. The CDR3 has 14 residues. In germline, CDR1 is DFQATT, CDR2 SNEGSKA (reference sequence). When the RNA was reverse transcribed, random hexamers were used with an input of roughly 0.45 to 1 ug. TCRdb redid the calling of the immunoSEQ multiplex PCR reads with MiXCR, one entry per CDR3 protein. The sample consists of around 90,000 distinct CDR3 sequences, approximately 96% of them appearing once. V and J are TRBV20-1 and TRBJ1-1; D is possibly TRBD1 (5 bases). The sequenced sample consisted of CD8+ T cells from PBMCs. This sequence was found in a human donor with Susac syndrome. CDR3 DNA: TGCAGTGCTAGGAAGGGACGGCAGAACACTGAAGCTTTCTTT. Its translation: CSARKGRQNTEAFF.